This T cell receptor beta chain was documented in a study of blood T cells in healthy people across ages. Study-wide points: Per million T cells, TCR beta diversity dropped roughly linearly as age increased. Greater diversity and more naive CD4+ cells were seen in long-lived donors than in aged donors.

This clonotype showed up just a few times. Its antigen is undetermined. A J-beta primer mix and a sample-barcoded 5' primer were used in a second PCR of roughly 6 to 11 cycles. Using its own MiXCR run on the 5' RACE reads, TCRdb lists one record per CDR3 protein. The sample consists of 1.8 million or so distinct CDR3 sequences, about 39% of them appearing once. Deletions cut 10 bases from V and 2 bases from J, with 17 bases between. Germline assignment: CDR1 SNHLY and CDR2 FYNNEI. The CDR3 is 14 amino acids. The sequence was obtained from a human donor in good health. Specimen: blood. The V and J genes are TRBV2 and TRBJ1-2; D is possibly TRBD1 (5 bases). As DNA, the CDR3 is TGTGCCACCACGCCAGTGACAGACAACTATGGCTACACCTTC. As protein: CATTPVTDNYGYTF.